The 29 T cell receptor beta chains below all came from one sample that was sequenced in a study of blood T cell repertoires in COVID-19. The protocol was immunoSEQ multiplex PCR, while the TCRdb copy is restricted to in-frame clones and leaves out a portion. The sample yields about 100,000 clones, 70% to 80% seen once. Input material: peripheral blood. The origin of the receptors is a man aged 55 to 70 with active or convalescent COVID-19.

The rearrangement uses TRBV5-1 and TRBJ2-7, with 16 bases aligning to TRBD2. Germline CDR1 reads SGHRS; CDR2 reads YFSETQ. The CDR3 covers 17 residues. J was trimmed by 2 bases and V by 1 base; bases with no gene match: 3. The CDR3 DNA sequence: TGCGCCAGCAGCTTGATGGGGACTAGCGGGAGGGCCTACGAGCAGTACTTC. Translated: CASSLMGTSGRAYEQYF.

This clone was counted once. Here the CDR3 reads CASSPTHGSSTDTQYF. The CDR3 DNA sequence: TGTGCCAGCAGCCCCACGCACGGGTCTAGCACAGATACGCAGTATTTT. V usage is TRBV9 and J usage is TRBJ2-3; D gene unclear. The CDR3 runs 16 residues. V was pared by 4 bases and J by 0 bases, with 15 bases between. CDR1 SGDLS and CDR2 YYNGEE come from the germline V gene.

The V call is TRBV27, the J call TRBJ2-3, with TRBD2 identical over 7 bases. Unmatched junction bases numbered 16, after V lost 6 bases and J lost 4 bases. Per germline, CDR1 MNHEY and CDR2 SMNVEV (reference sequence). The CDR3 totals 17 residues. CDR3 nucleotides: TGTGCCAGCAGCCCCCACTCTAGCGGAGGAGTTTCAGATACGCAGTATTTT. This codes for CASSPHSSGGVSDTQYF.

The genes are TRBV18 and TRBJ2-7; the D gene is possibly TRBD1 (5 bases). Trimming removed 2 bases at V and 0 bases at J, with 5 bases between. Germline CDR1 reads KGHSH; CDR2 reads LQKENI. This CDR3 region has 13 residues. DNA of the CDR3: TGTGCCAGCTCACCAGACAGCTCCTACGAGCAGTACTTC. It is translated as CASSPDSSYEQYF.

The rearrangement links TRBV27 to TRBJ2-2, with TRBD1 identical over 7 bases. This CDR3 contains 13 residues. With 5 bases clipped from V and 6 bases from J, the junction kept 3 bases outside the gene matches. Germline V gene sequence: CDR1 MNHEY, CDR2 SMNVEV (reference sequence). The CDR3: CASSAGTAGELFF. The CDR3 nucleotides read TGTGCCAGCAGTGCCGGGACAGCCGGGGAGCTGTTTTTT.

In DNA form, the CDR3 reads TGTGCCAGCAGCCTTAATACGCAGTATTTT. Its translation: CASSLNTQYF. The V gene is TRBV3-1 (or the pseudogene TRBV3-2), the J gene TRBJ2-3; D is ambiguous. In germline, CDR1 is LGHDT, CDR2 YNNKEL (reference sequence). CDR3 length equals 10 residues. V lost 4 bases and J lost 7, with 3 bases in between.

The chain has TRBV11-3 and TRBJ2-2; D may be TRBD2 (5 bases). This CDR3 contains 14 residues. CDR1 and CDR2 from the germline V gene are SGHNT and YENEEA. Trimming removed 1 base from V and 5 bases from J, with 8 bases in between. The CDR3 coding sequence is TGTGCCAGCAGCTTAGTTCCGGGAACCGGGGAGCTGTTTTTT. Encoded protein: CASSLVPGTGELFF.

The CDR3 loop is CASSPQGEYGYTF. CDR3 sequence (DNA): TGTGCCAGTAGTCCCCAGGGGGAATATGGCTACACCTTC. The J gene is TRBJ1-2, the V gene TRBV19, with 7 bases lining up with TRBD1. Germline V gene data show CDR1 as LNHDA and CDR2 as SQIVND (reference sequence). The CDR3 loop spans 13 amino acids. The ends lost 5 bases at V and 5 bases at J; junction bases unmatched: 5.

This clone has just a few counts. The V gene is TRBV6-6, the J gene TRBJ1-5; D unclear. Germline V gives CDR1 MNHNY, CDR2 SVGAGI (reference sequence). The CDR3 has 15 residues. V was pared by 2 bases and J by 0 bases, with 8 bases between. CDR3 nucleotides: TGTGCCAGCAGTTACATCGCGGTTAGCAATCAGCCCCAGCATTTT. Protein: CASSYIAVSNQPQHF.

The genes are TRBV9 and TRBJ2-1; 7 bases agree with TRBD2. Germline CDR1 and CDR2: SGDLS and YYNGEE. Trimming at V came to 0 bases and at J to 8 bases, leaving 14 bases not matched to a gene. The CDR3 has 17 amino acids. CDR3 region: CASSVEVGGPLGDEQFF. The CDR3 nucleotides are TGTGCCAGCAGCGTAGAGGTGGGAGGGCCCTTGGGGGATGAGCAGTTCTTC.

In the case of this clone: In the same sample, other DNA sequences code for this CDR3. CDR3 protein: CATSDTVAGGPYEQFF. CDR3 bases: TGTGCCACCAGTGACACTGTCGCGGGAGGGCCATATGAGCAGTTCTTC. This chain connects TRBV24-1 to TRBJ2-1; the match to TRBD2 covers 9 bases. J lost 8 bases, V lost 4 bases, and 11 bases had no gene match. Germline loops: CDR1 KGHDR, CDR2 SFDVKD. The length of the CDR3 is 16 residues.

J is TRBJ1-3 and V is TRBV3-1 (or the pseudogene TRBV3-2); 7 bases line up with TRBD1. Germline CDR1 is LGHDT and CDR2 is YNNKEL (reference sequence). The CDR3 consists of 15 residues. After removal of 4 bases from V and 2 bases from J, the junction contained 5 bases not matched to a gene. CDR3: CASSPQGRTGNTIYF. In DNA form, the CDR3 reads TGTGCCAGCAGCCCACAGGGGAGGACTGGAAACACCATATATTTT.

The chain combines TRBV6-1 with TRBJ1-6; TRBD1 aligns across 10 bases. The CDR3 is made up of 18 amino acids. Germline V gene lookup returns CDR1 MNHNS and CDR2 SASEGT. Trimming at V came to 3 bases and at J to 8 bases, leaving 13 bases not matched to a gene. CDR3 sequence reads: CASSERLGQGISDSPLHF. CDR3 nucleotide sequence: TGTGCCAGCAGTGAGAGGTTGGGACAGGGGATTTCGGATTCACCCCTCCACTTT.

The chain uses TRBV2 and TRBJ1-4; 11 bases fit TRBD1. The CDR3 runs to 18 residues. Germline CDR1 reads SNHLY; CDR2 reads FYNNEI. Trimming removed 1 base from V and 4 bases from J; junction bases left unmatched: 8. The CDR3 bases are TGTGCCAGCAGTGAAGGGACAGGGGGCCTTGCCTATAATGAAAAACTGTTTTTT. Translation: CASSEGTGGLAYNEKLFF.

This clone came up once. V usage is TRBV19 and J usage is TRBJ1-4; D is unclear. Germline lookup yields CDR1 LNHDA and CDR2 SQIVND (reference sequence). V lost 3 bases and J 1 base, leaving 12 bases between the germline ends. The CDR3 is 16 residues long. The CDR3 DNA follows: TGTGCCAGTAGTATGCACCAGGTTCTAACTAATGAAAAACTGTTTTTT. Its protein product is CASSMHQVLTNEKLFF.

V gene TRBV7-9 combines with J gene TRBJ1-4; 8 bases agree with TRBD1. With 1 base clipped from V and 5 bases from J, the junction kept 6 bases outside the gene matches. Germline loops: CDR1 SEHNR, CDR2 FQNEAQ (reference sequence). The CDR3 spans 16 residues. CDR3 region: CASSLGSGGSNEKLFF. The CDR3 nucleotides are TGTGCCAGCAGCTTAGGGTCAGGGGGCTCAAATGAAAAACTGTTTTTT.

There are a few counts of this clone. DNA for the CDR3: TGTGCCAGCAGCCAAGACTGGGGCGCCGGGGCCAACGTCCTGACTTTC. Its protein is CASSQDWGAGANVLTF. V is TRBV14 and J is TRBJ2-6; the D gene is possibly TRBD1 (5 bases). This CDR3 comprises 16 residues. The germline CDR1 and CDR2 sequences are SGHDN and FVKESK. V dropped 0 bases and J dropped 4 bases, with 10 bases sitting between them. The variable domain in full, completed from reference TRBV14 and TRBJ2-6, reads EAGVTQFPSHSVIEKGQTVTLRCDPISGHDNLYWYRRVMGKEIKFLLHFVKESKQDESGMPNNRFLAERTGGTYSTLKVQPAELEDSGVYFCASSQDWGAGANVLTFGAGSRLTVL.

The rearrangement links TRBV5-1 to TRBJ2-5; 10 bases map to TRBD2. J was trimmed by 2 bases and V by 3 bases; bases with no gene match: 7. This CDR3 region has 16 residues. The V gene's germline CDR1 is SGHRS and CDR2 YFSETQ. Here the CDR3 reads CASSSGLAEIQETQYF. The CDR3 DNA sequence: TGCGCCAGCAGCTCTGGACTAGCGGAAATACAAGAGACCCAGTACTTC.

The chain employs TRBV14 and TRBJ2-3; D perhaps matches TRBD2 (5 bases). Germline CDR1 is SGHDN and CDR2 is FVKESK. The CDR3 spans 13 residues. V gave up 6 bases and J gave up 6 bases, with 13 bases separating them. For the CDR3, the DNA is TGTGCCAGCAGTCACTTGGCGGGTGATACGCAGTATTTT. Translated, it gives CASSHLAGDTQYF.

The rearrangement uses TRBV19 and TRBJ2-6; tentatively, D is TRBD2 (6 bases). The V gene lost 5 bases and the J gene lost 10 bases, with 27 bases spanning the gap. This CDR3 comprises 18 residues. Germline values: CDR1 LNHDA, CDR2 SQIVND (reference sequence). CDR3 sequence reads: CASSLGLRGTEGLNVLTF. In DNA form, the CDR3 reads TGTGCCAGTAGTCTCGGGTTACGGGGGACCGAGGGACTTAACGTCCTGACTTTC.

The DNA of the CDR3 is TGTGCCAGCAGTTTAGACGGGAGGGAGACCCAGTACTTC. Its translation: CASSLDGRETQYF. V is TRBV12-3 or TRBV12-4 and J is TRBJ2-5, with 7 bases aligning to TRBD2. The CDR3 totals 13 residues. The J segment lost 5 bases and the V segment lost 1 base, leaving 1 base of the junction unmatched.

The chain recombines TRBV11-2 with TRBJ2-5; 7 positions agree with TRBD2. The germline V gene encodes CDR1 SGHAT and CDR2 FQNNGV. CDR3 length: 14 residues. After removal of 0 bases from V and 9 bases from J, the junction contained 7 bases not matched to a gene. This CDR3 is CASSLETGRSAQYF. In DNA, the CDR3 is TGTGCCAGCAGCTTAGAGACCGGGAGGTCAGCCCAGTACTTC. Complete variable domain (other parts from reference TRBV11-2 and TRBJ2-5): EAGVAQSPRYKIIEKRQSVAFWCNPISGHATLYWYQQILGQGPKLLIQFQNNGVVDDSQLPKDRFSAERLKGVDSTLKIQPAKLEDSAVYLCASSLETGRSAQYFGPGTRLLVL.

V is TRBV29-1 and J is TRBJ1-1; 7 bases match TRBD1. This CDR3 spans 15 amino acids. Germline CDR1 and CDR2: SQVTM and ANQGSEA. V gave up 3 bases and J gave up 4 bases; unmatched junction bases: 11. The chain's CDR3 is CSVDRGARVGTEAFF. CDR3 nucleotides: TGCAGCGTTGACAGGGGGGCGAGGGTCGGCACTGAAGCTTTCTTT.

The chain is built from TRBV5-8 and TRBJ1-1; the D is unclear. In germline, CDR1 is SGHTS, CDR2 YDEGEE. The CDR3 loop spans 14 amino acids. Trimming stripped 3 bases from V and 3 bases from J, with 12 bases between. The chain's CDR3 is CASSYEWGDTEAFF. For the CDR3, the DNA is TGTGCCAGCAGCTACGAGTGGGGAGACACTGAAGCTTTCTTT.

This clone was seen a handful of times. The J gene is TRBJ1-1, the V gene TRBV12-3 or TRBV12-4, with D maybe TRBD1 (5 bases). V lost 3 bases to trimming and J lost 1 base, with 6 bases between them. The CDR3 loop spans 13 amino acids. This CDR3 reads CASSFQGNTEAFF. In nucleotides, the CDR3 is TGTGCCAGCAGTTTTCAGGGGAACACTGAAGCTTTCTTT.

The chain combines TRBV12-3 or TRBV12-4 with TRBJ1-2, with D perhaps TRBD1 (5 bases). V lost 5 bases and J lost 3, with 10 bases in between. CDR3 length equals 13 residues. The CDR3 coding sequence is TGTGCCAGCAGTACGGGACTCCACTATGGCTACACCTTC. Protein product: CASSTGLHYGYTF.

CDR3 DNA sequence: TGTGCCAGCAGCTATGACAGACTCTATGGCTACACCTTC. Residues: CASSYDRLYGYTF. This rearrangement joins TRBV5-5 to TRBJ1-2, with D possibly being TRBD1 (5 bases). CDR1 and CDR2 (germline): SGHKS, YYEKEE (reference sequence). The CDR3 consists of 13 residues. Trimming pared 3 bases from V and 4 bases from J, leaving 10 bases between.

This sequence joins TRBV6-2 or TRBV6-3 and TRBJ2-3; TRBD2 matches at 10 bases. Trimming removed 6 bases from V and 3 bases from J; junction bases left unmatched: 9. The germline gives CDR1 MNHEY, CDR2 SVGEGT. The CDR3 is made up of 16 amino acids. The CDR3 spells CASSPLTSGITDTQYF. Here the CDR3 DNA reads TGTGCCAGCAGCCCTTTAACTAGCGGGATAACAGATACGCAGTATTTT.

CDR3 in amino acids: CASSGGATYNEQFF. In nucleotides, the CDR3 is TGTGCCAGCAGCGGCGGGGCGACCTACAATGAGCAGTTCTTC. The rearrangement joins TRBV9 to TRBJ2-1, with D perhaps matching TRBD2 (6 bases). The CDR3 extends over 14 amino acids. The V end was cut by 3 bases, the J end by 2 bases, with 9 bases between. The germline V gene encodes CDR1 SGDLS and CDR2 YYNGEE.